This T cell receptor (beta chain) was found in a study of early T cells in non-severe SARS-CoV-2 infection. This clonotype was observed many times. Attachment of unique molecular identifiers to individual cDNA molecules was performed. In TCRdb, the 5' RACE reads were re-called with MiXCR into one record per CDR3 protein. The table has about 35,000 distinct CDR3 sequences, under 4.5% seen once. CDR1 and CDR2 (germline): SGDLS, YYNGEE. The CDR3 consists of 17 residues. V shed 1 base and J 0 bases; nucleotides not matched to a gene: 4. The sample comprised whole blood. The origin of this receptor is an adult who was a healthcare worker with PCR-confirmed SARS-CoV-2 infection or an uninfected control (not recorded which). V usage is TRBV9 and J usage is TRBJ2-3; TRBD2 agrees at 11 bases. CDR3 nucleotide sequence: TGTGCCAGCAGCGTACTAGCGGGGGGCCTAAGCACAGATACGCAGTATTTT. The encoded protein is CASSVLAGGLSTDTQYF.